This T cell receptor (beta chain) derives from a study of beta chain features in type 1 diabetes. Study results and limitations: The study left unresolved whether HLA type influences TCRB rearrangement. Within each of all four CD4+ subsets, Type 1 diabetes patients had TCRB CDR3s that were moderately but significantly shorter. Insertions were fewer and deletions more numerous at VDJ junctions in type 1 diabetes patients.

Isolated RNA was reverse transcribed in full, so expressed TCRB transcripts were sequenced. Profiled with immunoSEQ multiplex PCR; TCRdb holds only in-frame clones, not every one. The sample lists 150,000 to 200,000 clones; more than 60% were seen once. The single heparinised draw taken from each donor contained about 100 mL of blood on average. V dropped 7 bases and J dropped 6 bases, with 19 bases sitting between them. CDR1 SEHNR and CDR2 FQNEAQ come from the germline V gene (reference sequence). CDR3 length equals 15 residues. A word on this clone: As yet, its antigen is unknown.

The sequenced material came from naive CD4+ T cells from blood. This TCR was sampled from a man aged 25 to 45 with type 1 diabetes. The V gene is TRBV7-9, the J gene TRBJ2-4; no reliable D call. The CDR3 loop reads CASTSPVTTANIQYF. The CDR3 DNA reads TGTGCCAGCACCTCACCGGTCACCACAGCAAACATTCAGTACTTC.